The next 20 T cell receptor beta chains were all read from a single sample in a study of T cell repertoires in cytomegalovirus infection. Using its own MiXCR run on the reads, TCRdb lists one record per CDR3 protein. The sample has hundreds of thousands of distinct CDR3 sequences; roughly a sixth are singletons. Material: PBMCs. Every receptor here comes from a human donor in good health (CMV status not recorded). Some clones in this sample may be carry-over from other donors' samples.

This clonotype was counted at least ten times. V gene TRBV7-9 combines with J gene TRBJ1-5, with D possibly TRBD1 on 6 matching bases. There are 15 residues in the CDR3. Trimming took 5 bases from V and 7 from J, leaving 18 bases between them. From germline, CDR1 is SEHNR and CDR2 FQNEAQ (reference sequence). The CDR3 coding sequence is TGTGCCAGCAGCCCAACCGGGGGGGGCGCCCAGCCCCAGCATTTT. Protein product: CASSPTGGGAQPQHF.

This clonotype was recorded at least ten times. The CDR3 loop is CASSSGTGTVYGYTF. In nucleotides, the CDR3 is TGTGCCAGCAGTTCCGGGACAGGGACAGTCTATGGCTACACCTTC. The genes are TRBV28 and TRBJ1-2; 9 bases agree with TRBD1. This CDR3 has 15 amino acids. With V trimmed by 4 bases and J by 4 bases, 7 bases remained unmatched. The germline V gene has CDR1 MDHEN and CDR2 SYDVKM.

This clonotype was seen a handful of times. The chain couples TRBV29-1 to TRBJ2-5; D is undetermined. This CDR3 is 12 amino acids long. Germline V CDR1 and CDR2: SQVTM, ANQGSEA. V was trimmed by 0 bases and J by 2 bases, leaving 4 bases between them. The CDR3 nucleotides are TGCAGCGTTGAAGAGGGGCAAGAGACCCAGTACTTC. Its protein product is CSVEEGQETQYF.

This clonotype occurred a few times. This chain connects TRBV11-2 to TRBJ2-2; tentatively, D is TRBD1 (5 bases). The CDR3 extends over 16 amino acids. Germline values: CDR1 SGHAT, CDR2 FQNNGV. Trimming removed 5 bases from V and 5 bases from J, with 18 bases in between. CDR3 bases: TGTGCCAGCAGCGCGTCTCAGGGATTCGTGACCGGGGAGCTGTTTTTT. The encoded protein is CASSASQGFVTGELFF.

This clonotype was detected a few times. V usage is TRBV4-3 and J usage is TRBJ2-3; D possibly corresponds to TRBD1 (6 bases). V was pared by 3 bases and J by 4 bases, with 11 bases between. Germline V gene data show CDR1 as LGHNA and CDR2 as YSLEER. The CDR3 has 14 amino acids. In DNA form, the CDR3 reads TGCGCCAGCAGCCAGGGGGCGGGCGCAGATACGCAGTATTTT. Residues: CASSQGAGADTQYF.

The table lists this clonotype with many counts. CDR3 DNA: TGTGCCAGCAGCAGACTAGCGGGGGCACAAGAGACCCAGTACTTC. This translates into CASSRLAGAQETQYF. The chain is built from TRBV28 and TRBJ2-5; 12 positions agree with TRBD2. In germline, CDR1 is MDHEN, CDR2 SYDVKM. This CDR3 has 15 amino acids. V lost 6 bases, J lost 2 bases, and 4 bases stayed unmatched.

The chain has TRBV6-1 and TRBJ2-7; possibly TRBD2 for D (6 bases). The germline CDR1 and CDR2 sequences are MNHNS and SASEGT. V lost 9 bases, J lost 0 bases, and 15 bases lay in between. The CDR3 is made up of 14 amino acids. CDR3: CASELEGPSYEQYF. The CDR3 coding sequence is TGTGCCAGTGAGTTGGAGGGCCCCTCCTACGAGCAGTACTTC.

As concerns this clonotype: The junction shows a germline mismatch at one end, possibly a read error. V gene TRBV11-1 combines with J gene TRBJ2-5, with 7 bases identical to TRBD1. The germline V gene has CDR1 SGHAT and CDR2 FQDESV (reference sequence). The CDR3 sequence is 15 residues long. CDR3 nucleotide sequence: TGTGCCAGCGGGAAGACAGGGACGTACCAAGAGACCCAGCACTTC. Translation gives CASGKTGTYQETQHF.

This clonotype was observed a handful of times. The CDR3 is CASSPLGGAPGYTF. The CDR3 nucleotides are TGTGCCAGCAGTCCCCTTGGGGGGGCGCCGGGCTACACCTTC. This chain joins TRBV28 and TRBJ1-2; tentatively, D is TRBD1 (6 bases). V lost 5 bases, J lost 8 bases, and 18 bases lay in between. Per germline, CDR1 MDHEN and CDR2 SYDVKM. The CDR3 runs to 14 residues.

This clonotype was detected only a few times. V gene TRBV12-3 or TRBV12-4 combines with J gene TRBJ1-5, with D uncertain. The length of the CDR3 is 12 residues. V lost 4 bases and J lost 5, with 6 bases in between. This CDR3 is CASSSDYQPQHF. CDR3 sequence (DNA): TGTGCCAGCAGTTCGGACTATCAGCCCCAGCATTTT.

This clonotype occurred many times. CDR3 sequence: CASRYTPGNEQYF. CDR3 nucleotide sequence: TGTGCCAGCAGATATACCCCCGGGAACGAGCAGTACTTC. This chain connects TRBV5-8 to TRBJ2-7; tentatively, D is TRBD2 (5 bases). Trimming left V 5 bases short and J 5 bases short, with 14 bases between. CDR1 is SGHTS, CDR2 YDEGEE, per germline. This CDR3 is 13 amino acids long.

At least ten counts were recorded for this clonotype. Here the CDR3 reads CASRRTSDRVGNSPLHF. CDR3 bases: TGTGCCAGCAGACGAACTTCGGACAGGGTCGGGAATTCACCCCTCCACTTT. The genes are TRBV6-1 and TRBJ1-6; 8 nucleotides align to TRBD1. This CDR3 is 17 amino acids long. The germline CDR1 and CDR2 sequences are MNHNS and SASEGT. V gave up 6 bases and J gave up 7 bases; unmatched junction bases: 14.

This clonotype was counted ten times or more. The J gene is TRBJ2-1, the V gene TRBV7-6, with unresolved D. CDR1 is SGHVS, CDR2 FNYEAQ, per germline. The CDR3 length is 13 residues. V dropped 1 base and J dropped 1 base, with 2 bases sitting between them. The CDR3 DNA reads TGTGCCAGCAGCTTAGTGTCCTACAATGAGCAGTTCTTC. This codes for CASSLVSYNEQFF.

This clonotype came up many times. The rearrangement joins TRBV27 to TRBJ1-5, with D hard to call. The CDR3 is 13 residues long. The V end was cut by 4 bases, the J end by 3 bases, with 7 bases between. Germline CDR1 reads MNHEY; CDR2 reads SMNVEV (reference sequence). Here the CDR3 DNA reads TGTGCCAGCAGTTGGGGAATCAATCAGCCCCAGCATTTT. This sequence encodes CASSWGINQPQHF.

This clonotype was observed a handful of times. The chain has TRBV6-1 and TRBJ1-5, with D tentatively TRBD1 (5 bases). The germline gives CDR1 MNHNS, CDR2 SASEGT. With 10 bases removed from V and 3 bases from J, the gap between germline ends came to 13 bases. The CDR3 covers 13 residues. The CDR3 DNA reads as TGTGCCACGGGGGGAAAGAACAATCAGCCCCAGCATTTT. It is translated as CATGGKNNQPQHF.

The chain recombines TRBV7-9 with TRBJ1-5; D gene ambiguous. Germline V CDR1 and CDR2: SEHNR, FQNEAQ (reference sequence). Trimming stripped 6 bases from V and 1 base from J, with 10 bases between. The CDR3 length is 14 residues. The CDR3 coding sequence is TGTGCCAGCAGTCCCCCTGGGAGCAATCAGCCCCAGCATTTT. This sequence encodes CASSPPGSNQPQHF.

This clonotype has just a few counts. This chain connects TRBV2 to TRBJ1-1; weak D call: TRBD1 (6 bases). Trimming removed 6 bases at V and 5 bases at J, with 13 bases between. This CDR3 spans 13 amino acids. CDR1 is SNHLY and CDR2 is FYNNEI in the germline V gene. This CDR3 reads CASSEQGMTEAFF. CDR3 nucleotides: TGTGCCAGCAGCGAACAGGGTATGACTGAAGCTTTCTTT.

At least ten counts were recorded for this clonotype. The DNA for the CDR3 is TGTGCCAGCAGCCAAGGAGAGCTCCTGGGCACAGATACGCAGTATTTT. Encoded protein: CASSQGELLGTDTQYF. This chain joins TRBV4-2 and TRBJ2-3; D call uncertain. V gave up 1 base and J gave up 1 base, with 12 bases separating them. CDR1 and CDR2 from the germline V gene are LGHNA and YNFKEQ. The CDR3 has 16 residues.

This chain joins TRBV24-1 and TRBJ2-3; D is ambiguous. V gave up 3 bases and J gave up 3 bases, with 6 bases separating them. The CDR3 covers 13 residues. Germline V gene sequence: CDR1 KGHDR, CDR2 SFDVKD. CDR3 protein: CATSDMGTDTQYF. The CDR3 DNA is TGTGCCACCAGTGATATGGGGACAGATACGCAGTATTTT.

This clonotype was seen only a few times. The rearrangement links TRBV3-1 to TRBJ2-1, with D tentatively TRBD1 or TRBD2 (5 bases each). The ends were cut back, 1 base at V and 15 bases at J, with 16 bases in the middle. The CDR3 is 13 residues long. CDR1 and CDR2 (germline): LGHDT, YNNKEL (reference sequence). Here the CDR3 DNA reads TGTGCCAGCAGCCAAGTACGGGACCAGGTGAGGTTCTTC. Amino acids: CASSQVRDQVRFF.